This entry lists 19 T cell receptor beta chains sequenced from one sample in a study of T cell responses to AZD1222 COVID-19 vaccine. Profiling relied on immunoSEQ multiplex PCR, and the TCRdb table lists in-frame clones only, not all of them. The sample yields 95,000 to 110,000 clones, around 87% seen once. This sample comprised peripheral blood, obtained on day 0 of AZD1222 vaccination. The receptors derive from an adult in good health.

The chain recombines TRBV2 with TRBJ2-5, with D hard to call. V was pared by 7 bases and J by 4 bases, with 16 bases between. The CDR3 length is 14 residues. Germline CDR1 and CDR2: SNHLY and FYNNEI. Here the CDR3 DNA reads TGTGCCAGCAACCCTTCCTTTCGGTTAGAGACCCAGTACTTC. Residues: CASNPSFRLETQYF.

The CDR3 DNA follows: TGTGCCAGCAGTACCGGGACAGTGAGGACCGGGGAGCTGTTTTTT. It translates to CASSTGTVRTGELFF. The chain employs TRBV5-6 and TRBJ2-2; TRBD1 matches at 7 bases. The CDR3 loop spans 15 amino acids. The J segment lost 5 bases and the V segment lost 5 bases, leaving 9 bases of the junction unmatched. Germline assignment: CDR1 SGHDT and CDR2 YYEEEE.

The chain uses TRBV12-3 or TRBV12-4 and TRBJ2-5; no clear D gene. The CDR3 extends over 12 amino acids. With 5 bases removed from V and 6 bases from J, the gap between germline ends came to 10 bases. CDR3 sequence: CASSRRVKTQYF. Written as DNA, the CDR3 is TGTGCCAGCAGTAGACGTGTAAAGACCCAGTACTTC.

Comments on this clone: At one end the junction does not follow the germline gene, possibly because of a read error. The sample has other DNA sequences that encode this CDR3 too. The chain combines TRBV11-2 with TRBJ2-2, with D perhaps TRBD2 (6 bases). The CDR3 consists of 16 residues. CDR1 and CDR2 (germline): SGHAT, FQNNGV. Written as DNA, the CDR3 is TGTGCCAGTAGCTTAGGAGGTGGTAGCGGTGGACGGGAGCTGTTTTTT. Its protein is CASSLGGGSGGRELFF.

The gene calls are TRBV19 and TRBJ1-5; 8 nucleotides match TRBD1. Trimming at V came to 5 bases and at J to 3 bases, leaving 9 bases not matched to a gene. CDR1 is LNHDA and CDR2 is SQIVND in the germline V gene (reference sequence). The CDR3 length is 16 residues. This chain's CDR3 is CASSQLRDRFNQPQHF. In DNA, the CDR3 is TGTGCCAGTAGTCAGCTCCGGGACAGGTTCAATCAGCCCCAGCATTTT.

This clone has just one count. The rearrangement uses TRBV7-5 and TRBJ1-5; the DNA was not used to check the table's D call, TRBD1. TRBV7-5 corresponds to a pseudogene. The CDR3 extends over 20 amino acids. CDR3 residues: CARSVAPDGQGIHSNQPQHF. DNA of the CDR3: TGTGCCAGAAGCGTCGCCCCAGATGGACAGGGTATTCATAGCAATCAGCCCCAGCATTTT.

The chain uses TRBV6-1 and TRBJ1-1; TRBD1 is a possible D gene (5 bases). Germline V gene sequence: CDR1 MNHNS, CDR2 SASEGT. The CDR3 runs to 13 residues. V was cut by 6 bases and J by 0 bases, with 8 bases left in between. The CDR3: CASRGDLNTEAFF. The CDR3, as DNA: TGTGCCAGCAGGGGGGATTTGAACACTGAAGCTTTCTTT.

The gene calls are TRBV7-9 and TRBJ1-5; 8 nucleotides match TRBD1. Germline V gene sequence: CDR1 SEHNR, CDR2 FQNEAQ (reference sequence). V gave up 5 bases and J gave up 7 bases; unmatched junction bases: 7. CDR3 size: 14 residues. CDR3 coding DNA: TGTGCCAGCAGCCAGGGGGCAGGGAACCAGCCCCAGCATTTT. Amino acid sequence: CASSQGAGNQPQHF. Together with reference TRBV7-9 and TRBJ1-5, the CDR3 gives the full variable domain: DTGVSQNPRHKITKRGQNVTFRCDPISEHNRLYWYRQTLGQGPEFLTYFQNEAQLEKSRLLSDRFSAERPKGSFSTLEIQRTEQGDSAMYLCASSQGAGNQPQHFGDGTRLSIL.

The chain employs TRBV4-3 and TRBJ1-5; D not resolved. V was shortened by 0 bases and J by 7 bases, with 7 bases between the two germline ends. The CDR3 is made up of 13 amino acids. Germline CDR1 reads LGHNA; CDR2 reads YSLEER. The CDR3 DNA is TGCGCCAGCAGCCAAGAAATGAGGCAGCCCCAGCATTTT. Translating gives CASSQEMRQPQHF.

This clone appeared a few times. This chain uses TRBV28 with TRBJ2-7; 8 positions agree with TRBD1. The CDR3 spans 17 residues. Germline assignment: CDR1 MDHEN and CDR2 SYDVKM. V shed 8 bases and J 1 base; nucleotides not matched to a gene: 16. CDR3 amino acids: CASAGGLGDRSSYEQYF. The CDR3 region has the DNA TGTGCCAGCGCTGGGGGCCTAGGGGACAGGTCTTCCTACGAGCAGTACTTC.

As for this clone: A much larger clone lies one base from this, so it may be a read error. At the DNA level, this CDR3 is encoded by other sequences in the same sample as well. The chain employs TRBV6-5 and TRBJ1-4; 8 nucleotides agree with TRBD1. Germline V lookup: CDR1 MNHEY, CDR2 SVGAGI. The CDR3 is 14 residues long. The CDR3, as DNA: TGCGCCAGCAGTTCGGACAGGGATAATGAAAAACTGTTTTTT. It yields the protein CASSSDRDNEKLFF.

This chain links TRBV4-2 with TRBJ2-7; a possible D gene is TRBD2 (6 bases). The CDR3 spans 16 residues. Germline values: CDR1 LGHNA, CDR2 YNFKEQ. V lost 0 bases to trimming and J lost 1 base, with 13 bases between them. This CDR3 is CASSQDVSRGSYEQYF. CDR3 sequence (DNA): TGTGCCAGCAGCCAAGATGTTTCGCGGGGATCCTACGAGCAGTACTTC.

V is TRBV9 and J is TRBJ2-1; D is perhaps TRBD1 (6 bases). From germline, CDR1 is SGDLS and CDR2 YYNGEE. V lost 1 base, J lost 8 bases, and 10 bases lay in between. This CDR3 is 13 amino acids long. In DNA form, the CDR3 reads TGTGCCAGCAGCGTATGGGGGCAAGATGAGCAGTTCTTC. Its protein is CASSVWGQDEQFF. The full variable domain, with the rest looked up from reference TRBV9 and TRBJ2-1, is DSGVTQTPKHLITATGQRVTLRCSPRSGDLSVYWYQQSLDQGLQFLIQYYNGEERAKGNILERFSAQQFPDLHSELNLSSLELGDSALYFCASSVWGQDEQFFGPGTRLTVL.

The V and J genes are TRBV25-1 and TRBJ2-2; 7 nucleotides match TRBD1. The CDR3 is 17 residues long. Germline values: CDR1 MGHDK, CDR2 SYGVNS. J lost 6 bases, V lost 8 bases, and 18 bases had no gene match. CDR3: CASVKRPTGNPSGELFF. DNA of the CDR3: TGTGCCAGCGTAAAGCGGCCGACAGGGAACCCGTCCGGGGAGCTGTTTTTT. The variable domain in full, with the rest retrieved from reference TRBV25-1 and TRBJ2-2, is EADIYQTPRYLVIGTGKKITLECSQTMGHDKMYWYQQDPGMELHLIHYSYGVNSTEKGDLSSESTVSRIRTEHFPLTLESARPSHTSQYLCASVKRPTGNPSGELFFGEGSRLTVL.

This rearrangement joins TRBV7-3 to TRBJ2-7; 8 bases match TRBD1. Per germline, CDR1 SGHTA and CDR2 FQGTGA. J was trimmed by 4 bases and V by 0 bases; bases with no gene match: 5. The CDR3 spans 15 residues. The CDR3 DNA follows: TGTGCCAGCAGCTTAACATCAGGGGGCTTTTACGAGCAGTACTTC. Translation gives CASSLTSGGFYEQYF. Full variable domain (rest looked up from reference TRBV7-3 and TRBJ2-7): GAGVSQTPSNKVTEKGKYVELRCDPISGHTALYWYRQSLGQGPEFLIYFQGTGAADDSGLPNDRFFAVRPEGSVSTLKIQRTERGDSAVYLCASSLTSGGFYEQYFGPGTRLTVT.

The chain has TRBV6-2 or TRBV6-3 and TRBJ2-1; no clear D. This CDR3 region has 16 residues. V dropped 2 bases and J dropped 4 bases, with 15 bases sitting between them. Looked up from germline, CDR1 is MNHEY and CDR2 is SVGEGT. The CDR3 loop is CASSYPPGRLYNEQFF. CDR3 nucleotide sequence: TGTGCCAGCAGTTACCCCCCCGGGCGGCTTTACAATGAGCAGTTCTTC.

The V call is TRBV5-4, the J call TRBJ2-7; 12 nucleotides match TRBD2. Trimming took 3 bases from V and 1 from J; bases not matched to a gene: 2. Germline values: CDR1 SGHNT, CDR2 YYREEE (reference sequence). CDR3 length: 15 residues. The CDR3 loop reads CASSSGLAGSYEQYF. In nucleotides, the CDR3 is TGTGCCAGCAGCTCCGGACTAGCGGGGTCCTACGAGCAGTACTTC.

CDR3 nucleotide sequence: TGTGCCAGCAGCGTAACTGCAACTAATGAAAAACTGTTTTTT. As protein: CASSVTATNEKLFF. This chain joins TRBV9 and TRBJ1-4; no clear D gene. The CDR3 runs 14 residues. Trimming took off 1 base at V and 0 bases at J, with 4 bases between the two ends. The germline V gene has CDR1 SGDLS and CDR2 YYNGEE.

The V and J genes are TRBV4-1 and TRBJ2-5, with 8 bases fitting TRBD2. Germline loops: CDR1 MGHRA, CDR2 YSYEKL. This CDR3 region has 17 residues. Germline trimming cut 2 bases from V and 0 bases from J; bases unmatched to any gene: 8. CDR3: CASSQSGIAGYQETQYF. CDR3 in DNA: TGCGCCAGCAGCCAATCGGGAATAGCGGGGTACCAAGAGACCCAGTACTTC.